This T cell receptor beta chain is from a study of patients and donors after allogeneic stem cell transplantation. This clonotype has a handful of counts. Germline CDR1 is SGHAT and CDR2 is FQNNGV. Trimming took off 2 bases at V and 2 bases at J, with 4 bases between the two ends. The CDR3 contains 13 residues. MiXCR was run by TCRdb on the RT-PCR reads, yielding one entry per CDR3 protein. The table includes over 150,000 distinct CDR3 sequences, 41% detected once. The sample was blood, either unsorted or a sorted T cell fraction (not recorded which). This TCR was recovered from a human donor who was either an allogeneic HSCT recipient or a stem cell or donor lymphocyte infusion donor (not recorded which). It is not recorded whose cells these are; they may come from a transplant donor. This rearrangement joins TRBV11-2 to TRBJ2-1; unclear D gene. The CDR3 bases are TGTGCCAGCAGCTTAATTACCTACAATGAGCAGTTCTTC. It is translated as CASSLITYNEQFF.